These T cell receptor beta chains were read from a single sample in a study of shared clonotypes between healthy human individuals. Sequenced by immunoSEQ multiplex PCR; TCRdb stores in-frame clones only, minus some. The sample has around 510,000 clones, about 96% seen once. The sequenced sample was naive CD4+ T cells sorted from blood. Receptor source: a woman in her twenties or thirties in good health. The CDR3 runs from the conserved cysteine through the conserved F or W. A D gene is named only where the DNA matches it firmly. Not every row has a clone size; where given, it reads once, few, many or a size class.

CDR3nt: TGTGCCAGTAGCAGATTAGACGACAGCACAGATACGCAGTATTTT; CDR3aa: CASSRLDDSTDTQYF; j_gene: TRBJ2-3; d_gene: NA; v_gene: TRBV19; abundance: NA
CDR3nt: TGTGCCAGTAGTTCGGACACCCGAGGGTATGGCTACACCTTC; CDR3aa: CASSSDTRGYGYTF; j_gene: TRBJ1-2; d_gene: NA; v_gene: TRBV19; abundance: NA
CDR3nt: TGTGCCAGCAGCCCGGGGGGGTTGCTAGCCAAAAACATTCAGTACTTC; CDR3aa: CASSPGGLLAKNIQYF; j_gene: TRBJ2-4; d_gene: TRBD2; v_gene: TRBV9; abundance: NA
CDR3nt: TGTGCCAGCAGCCAAGGGGTCGAGGGCTTCTACGAGCAGTACTTC; CDR3aa: CASSQGVEGFYEQYF; j_gene: TRBJ2-7; d_gene: NA; v_gene: TRBV14; abundance: NA
CDR3nt: TGTGCCATCAGTGGAGGGACTGAAGCTTTCTTT; CDR3aa: CAISGGTEAFF; j_gene: TRBJ1-1; d_gene: NA; v_gene: TRBV10-3; abundance: few
CDR3nt: TGTGCCAGCAGTGATGGGACAGTTAAGGGCGAGCAGTACTTC; CDR3aa: CASSDGTVKGEQYF; j_gene: TRBJ2-7; d_gene: TRBD1; v_gene: TRBV2; abundance: NA
CDR3nt: TGTGCCAGTAGTATTACCTTCGGGCAGGGAGTCTACGAGCAGTACTTC; CDR3aa: CASSITFGQGVYEQYF; j_gene: TRBJ2-7; d_gene: NA; v_gene: TRBV19; abundance: NA
CDR3nt: TGTGCCAACAAGGCCCCCTCGCAGGGGGCCTACGAGCAGTACTTC; CDR3aa: CANKAPSQGAYEQYF; j_gene: TRBJ2-7; d_gene: TRBD1; v_gene: TRBV10-3; abundance: NA
CDR3nt: TGTGCCAGCTCCCCGAGGGGGGGGCAGGTTAACGCTGAAGCTTTCTTT; CDR3aa: CASSPRGGQVNAEAFF; j_gene: TRBJ1-1; d_gene: NA; v_gene: TRBV18; abundance: NA
CDR3nt: TGTGCCAGCAGTCGTCAGCCCCAGCATTTT; CDR3aa: CASSRQPQHF; j_gene: TRBJ1-5; d_gene: NA; v_gene: TRBV28; abundance: NA
CDR3nt: TGTGCCAGCAGTGAATTTGGCATTTTGAAGGATGAAGCTTTCTTT; CDR3aa: CASSEFGILKDEAFF; j_gene: TRBJ1-1; d_gene: NA; v_gene: TRBV6-1; abundance: NA
CDR3nt: TGTGCCAGTAGTACGGACCTAGACTATGGCTACACCTTC; CDR3aa: CASSTDLDYGYTF; j_gene: TRBJ1-2; d_gene: NA; v_gene: TRBV19; abundance: NA
CDR3nt: TGTGCCAGTAGTATACCAGGTTCCAATCAGCCCCAGCATTTT; CDR3aa: CASSIPGSNQPQHF; j_gene: TRBJ1-5; d_gene: NA; v_gene: TRBV19; abundance: NA
CDR3nt: TGCGCCAGCAGCCAAGAGTGGTTAAGCCCCATCTACGAGCAGTACTTC; CDR3aa: CASSQEWLSPIYEQYF; j_gene: TRBJ2-7; d_gene: NA; v_gene: TRBV4-1; abundance: once
CDR3nt: TGCGCCAGGGGACAAAGTAATGAAAAACTGTTTTTT; CDR3aa: CARGQSNEKLFF; j_gene: TRBJ1-4; d_gene: NA; v_gene: TRBV5-1; abundance: NA
CDR3nt: TGCGCCAGCAGCTTGGAACCGGGGGCAAGGGAGACCCAGTACTTC; CDR3aa: CASSLEPGARETQYF; j_gene: TRBJ2-5; d_gene: NA; v_gene: TRBV5-1; abundance: once
CDR3nt: TGCGCCAGCAGCCAACTAGCGGGAGCGCCGCAGTACTTC; CDR3aa: CASSQLAGAPQYF; j_gene: TRBJ2-7; d_gene: TRBD2; v_gene: TRBV4-1; abundance: NA
CDR3nt: TGTGCCAGCAGTTTGTCCACCTATGTGGCAGGGGGCTACTATGGCTACACCTTC; CDR3aa: CASSLSTYVAGGYYGYTF; j_gene: TRBJ1-2; d_gene: TRBD1; v_gene: TRBV28; abundance: NA
CDR3nt: TGCGCCAGCAGCTTGACTCATATGCGGGGATCCTACGAGCAGTACTTC; CDR3aa: CASSLTHMRGSYEQYF; j_gene: TRBJ2-7; d_gene: NA; v_gene: TRBV5-1; abundance: NA
CDR3nt: TGTGCCAGCAGCCCGGTTGGACAGGGGAACTATGGCTACACCTTC; CDR3aa: CASSPVGQGNYGYTF; j_gene: TRBJ1-2; d_gene: TRBD1; v_gene: TRBV7-2; abundance: NA
CDR3nt: TGTGCCAGTAGTCCGGCCCAGGGGTCTGGGGCCAACGTCCTGACTTTC; CDR3aa: CASSPAQGSGANVLTF; j_gene: TRBJ2-6; d_gene: NA; v_gene: TRBV19; abundance: NA
CDR3nt: TGTGCCAGCAGCCCTTATCTAGCTAGAGAGACCCAGTACTTC; CDR3aa: CASSPYLARETQYF; j_gene: TRBJ2-5; d_gene: NA; v_gene: TRBV5-4; abundance: NA
CDR3nt: TGTGCCAGCAGTAGTGCCGGACTAGCACAAGAGACCCAGTACTTC; CDR3aa: CASSSAGLAQETQYF; j_gene: TRBJ2-5; d_gene: TRBD2; v_gene: TRBV27; abundance: NA